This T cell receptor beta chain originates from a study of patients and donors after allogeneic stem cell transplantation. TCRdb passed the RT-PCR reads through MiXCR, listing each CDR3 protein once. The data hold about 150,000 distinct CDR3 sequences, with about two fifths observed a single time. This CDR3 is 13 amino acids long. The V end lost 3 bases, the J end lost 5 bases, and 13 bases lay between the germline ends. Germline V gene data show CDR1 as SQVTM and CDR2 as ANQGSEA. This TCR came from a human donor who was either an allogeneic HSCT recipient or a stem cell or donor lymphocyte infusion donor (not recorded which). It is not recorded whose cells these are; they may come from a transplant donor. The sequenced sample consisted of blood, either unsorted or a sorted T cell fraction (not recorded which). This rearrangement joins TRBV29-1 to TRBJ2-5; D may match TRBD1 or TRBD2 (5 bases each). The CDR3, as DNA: TGCAGCGTTGATTCGGGGCTCGGGGAGACCCAGTACTTC. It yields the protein CSVDSGLGETQYF.